This T cell receptor (beta chain) was observed in a study of T cells in women clearing cervical HPV infection. Study summary: Cases: HPV16-related CIN3 or worse on histology, a couple of invasive cancers. Controls gave blood once infection was undetectable; cases at lesion identification. General study points: Cases carried less TRBV6-7 than controls: roughly 0.11% versus 0.16%.

The repertoire was sequenced with immunoSEQ multiplex PCR; TCRdb's copy has only in-frame clones and lacks some. The listing contains around 39,000 clones. About this clone: The antigen is not known. The missing CDR3 end, 3 residues past where the read stops, is filled in from the germline J gene.

Per the germline V gene, CDR1 is MGHRA and CDR2 is YSYEKL. CDR3 size: 14 residues. V lost 1 base to trimming and J lost 6 bases, with 12 bases between them. The V and J genes are TRBV4-1 and TRBJ2-5; a weak D match, TRBD1 (6 bases). The sequenced sample was blood buffy coat. The TCR originated in a woman aged 18 to 69 with a cervical HPV16 infection that either progressed to CIN3+ or cleared (not recorded which). CDR3 DNA (partial): TGCGCCAGCAGCCAAGGGCGGACAGCACAGACC. This translates into CASSQGRTAQT. The full-length CDR3 reads as CASSQGRTAQTQYF.